These T cell receptor beta chains were read from a single sample in a study of control samples from healthy donors and cancer patients. Data came from immunoSEQ multiplex PCR; TCRdb stores just in-frame clones and leaves some out. The table lists 95,000 to 150,000 clones, approximately 89% of them singletons. Sequenced material: blood. The source is a man in his 60s in good health. The conserved cysteine and the conserved F or W are not part of the CDR3 here.

>13|TRBJ1-5|TRBV7-2
ASSLMTGPNQPQH
>14|TRBJ1-1|TRBV3-1/TRBV3-2
ASSQGTGTANTEAF
>11|TRBJ2-1|TRBV30
AWSEQGLNEQF
>11|TRBJ1-2|TRBV7-2
ASSLGQGDGYT
>11|TRBJ1-1|TRBV15
ATSRGFGGSAF
>14|TRBJ2-1|TRBV5-1
ASSLGLIAGDNEQF
>13|TRBJ2-7|TRBV6-5
ASSYNRGAVYEQY
>13|TRBJ1-6|TRBV3-1/TRBV3-2
ASSQSSGYNSPLH
>12|TRBJ1-1|TRBV7-3
ASRKGAGSTEAF
>12|TRBJ1-2|TRBV9
ASSVDGFNYGYT
>13|TRBJ1-3|TRBV9
ASSVLGEAGNTIY
>15|TRBJ2-1|TRBV14
ASSQTWLAGVGGEQF
>14|TRBJ2-3|TRBV19
ASSIDAGVSTDTQY
>11|TRBJ1-2|TRBV6-5
ASRSTGVNGYT
>13|TRBJ2-7|TRBV30
AWSRGGTGIYEQY
>12|TRBJ2-7|TRBV28
ASSRPTGYYEQY
>13|TRBJ1-6|TRBV19
ASTTPGQKNSPLH
>15|TRBJ1-1|TRBV5-1
ASSLTAGYTGGTEAF
>11|TRBJ1-3|TRBV12-3/TRBV12-4
ANLGQGGNTIY
>13|TRBJ2-2|TRBV7-2
ASSLVPGMAGELF
>13|TRBJ1-2|TRBV6-5
ASIPEGPGGYGYT
>11|TRBJ1-2|TRBV11-2
ASSQYTGLGYT
>13|TRBJ2-7|TRBV5-5
ASSFDRGQAYEQY
>15|TRBJ1-5|TRBV19
ASSMSPWGGVVQPQH
>13|TRBJ2-7|TRBV9
ASSVAGAGAYEQY
>14|TRBJ2-1|TRBV7-8
ASSLRTSGSYNEQF
>14|TRBJ1-5|TRBV19
ASTFGGVDSNQPQH
>13|TRBJ2-2|TRBV28
ASSQPGGGTGELF
>12|TRBJ1-2|TRBV19
ASLSGTGVNGYT
>12|TRBJ1-2|TRBV3-1/TRBV3-2
ASSQGVSKYGYT
>12|TRBJ2-7|TRBV6-2/TRBV6-3
ASSYLGGPDEQY
>11|TRBJ1-5|TRBV30
AWSWQGGQPQH
>11|TRBJ1-2|TRBV12-3/TRBV12-4
ASSPGTPRGYT
>12|TRBJ1-1|TRBV7-8
ASITGTANTEAF
>14|TRBJ1-6|TRBV6-5
ASSYEFDSFNSPLH
>12|TRBJ2-7|TRBV6-5
ASSYNRGGHEQY
>13|TRBJ1-1|TRBV10-3
AISEGQGMNTEAF
>14|TRBJ1-1|TRBV6-5
ASSYSTLRMNTEAF
>13|TRBJ1-1|TRBV10-3
AISEYGVGNTEAF
>10|TRBJ1-1|TRBV19
ASSIKGAEAF
>15|TRBJ2-6|TRBV7-2
ASSLDSILSGANVLT
>14|TRBJ2-2|TRBV6-5
ASSYYRGISTGELF
>11|TRBJ2-7|TRBV7-3
ASSFRQGYEQY
>12|TRBJ1-1|TRBV29-1
SVAPGRMNTEAF
>12|TRBJ2-3|TRBV7-2
ASSRDRGEDTQY
>12|TRBJ2-7|TRBV7-9
ASSLGGRGDEQY
>13|TRBJ2-2|TRBV7-9
ASSSRLAGSGELF
>16|TRBJ1-1|TRBV3-1/TRBV3-2
ASSLSPGQGWGNTEAF